The sequence of this TCR beta chain was determined in a study of Ad26.COV2.S vaccination and SARS-CoV-2 variants. About the study: As a participant in COV1001, the donor was in the Ad26.COV2.S trial arm. Participants got Ad26.COV2.S intramuscularly, once or twice 56 days apart.

The treatment is: 15 to 20 received Ad26.COV2.S at low or high dose, single or two shots; 5 received placebo; per-sample allocation not given. Sampling happened 63 days after the first vaccine or placebo injection. Based in Boston, the donor was an adult of 18-55 years. The table came from immunoSEQ multiplex PCR; TCRdb's copy has only in-frame clones and leaves some out. The data contain roughly 330,000 clones, roughly 90% of them singletons. Germline V gives CDR1 MGHRA, CDR2 YSYEKL. V lost 1 base and J lost 0, with 12 bases in between. The CDR3 covers 16 residues. Sequenced material: peripheral blood, taken in a trial of Ad26.COV2.S vaccine versus placebo. This TCR was sampled from a person aged 18 to 59 who received the Ad26.COV2.S COVID-19 vaccine or a placebo. This rearrangement joins TRBV4-1 to TRBJ1-2, with D maybe TRBD1 (6 bases). The CDR3 spells CASSQVTTGTNYGYTF. The CDR3 DNA sequence: TGCGCCAGCAGCCAAGTTACCACAGGGACTAACTATGGCTACACCTTC.